Below, 26 T cell receptor beta chains from the same sample are listed, as sequenced in a study of cytomegalovirus exposure and HLA in healthy donors. PCR involved 60 Vbeta and 13 Jbeta primers. Measured with immunoSEQ multiplex PCR; TCRdb has only the in-frame clones, and not every one. The repertoire holds roughly 100,000 clones, more than 9.5% seen once, with approximately 15% in the top ten. Sequenced material: PBMCs. These receptors all come from a man between 35 and 55 years old in good health and CMV-seropositive.

The chain has TRBV28 and TRBJ1-1, with TRBD1 matching over 8 bases. Trimming took 6 bases from V and 10 from J; bases not matched to a gene: 7. Looked up from germline, CDR1 is MDHEN and CDR2 is SYDVKM. This CDR3 has 12 residues. The DNA of the CDR3 is TGTGCCAGCAGCCTTGGACAGGGAGGAGCTTTCTTT. Protein sequence: CASSLGQGGAFF. Full variable domain (remainder filled in from reference TRBV28 and TRBJ1-1): DVKVTQSSRYLVKRTGEKVFLECVQDMDHENMFWYRQDPGLGLRLIYFSYDVKMKEKGDIPEGYSVSREKKERFSLILESASTNQTSMYLCASSLGQGGAFFGQGTRLTVV.

This clone was seen more than once but under ten times. This chain joins TRBV30 and TRBJ2-6; weak D call: TRBD2 (6 bases). CDR3 length: 14 amino acids. Germline values: CDR1 GTSNPN, CDR2 SVGIG (reference sequence). The V and J ends lost 3 bases and 4 bases respectively, with 10 bases between them. The CDR3 region is CAWSRGSGANVLTF. In nucleotides, the CDR3 is TGTGCCTGGAGCCGGGGGTCCGGGGCCAACGTCCTGACTTTC. Filled out from reference TRBV30 and TRBJ2-6, the complete variable domain reads SQTIHQWPATLVQPVGSPLSLECTVEGTSNPNLYWYRQAAGRGLQLLFYSVGIGQISSEVPQNLSASRPQDRQFILSSKKLLLSDSGFYLCAWSRGSGANVLTFGAGSRLTVL.

The chain carries TRBV10-3 and TRBJ1-5; D might be TRBD1 (6 bases). Germline V gene data show CDR1 as ENHRY and CDR2 as SYGVKD. This CDR3 comprises 15 residues. V dropped 6 bases and J dropped 6 bases, with 18 bases sitting between them. The CDR3 DNA follows: TGTGCCATCAGCCCCGGCGGGGGGCCGGGTCAGCCCCAGCATTTT. Its translation: CAISPGGGPGQPQHF.

The genes are TRBV19 and TRBJ1-1; D is possibly TRBD1 (5 bases). V was shortened by 2 bases and J by 0 bases, with 13 bases between the two germline ends. The CDR3 spans 16 residues. Germline V gives CDR1 LNHDA, CDR2 SQIVND (reference sequence). CDR3 protein: CASSIRQGFMNTEAFF. In DNA form, the CDR3 reads TGTGCCAGTAGTATACGGCAGGGCTTCATGAACACTGAAGCTTTCTTT.

The V and J genes are TRBV10-1 and TRBJ2-5; TRBD2 matches 7 bases. CDR3 size: 15 residues. Germline assignment: CDR1 WNHNN and CDR2 SYGVQD (reference sequence). Trimming cost V 6 bases and J 1 base; bases outside gene matches: 8. The CDR3 region has the DNA TGCGCCAGCAGGGGGGGGTCTAGCGGCCAAGAGACCCAGTACTTC. Translation: CASRGGSSGQETQYF.

This clone was counted a few times. The chain combines TRBV29-1 with TRBJ2-1; the match to TRBD2 covers 7 bases. Germline CDR1 is SQVTM and CDR2 is ANQGSEA. The CDR3 spans 13 residues. The junction had 6 bases not matched to a gene; V was cut back by 6 bases and J by 4 bases. This CDR3 reads CSVGGGAYNEQFF. As DNA, the CDR3 is TGCAGCGTGGGGGGGGGAGCATACAATGAGCAGTTCTTC.

Only a few counts were recorded for this clone. V is TRBV6-1 and J is TRBJ2-5; D might be TRBD2 (6 bases). V was cut by 9 bases and J by 2 bases, with 16 bases left in between. Germline V lookup: CDR1 MNHNS, CDR2 SASEGT. The CDR3 runs 14 residues. Here the CDR3 reads CASHPWGDQETQYF. CDR3 nucleotides: TGTGCCAGTCATCCCTGGGGGGATCAAGAGACCCAGTACTTC.

About this clone: Other nucleotide sequences from this sample produce the same CDR3. The V call is TRBV6-5, the J call TRBJ2-7, with a tentative D call TRBD1 (5 bases). V lost 1 base and J 4 bases, leaving 17 bases between the germline ends. The germline CDR1 and CDR2 sequences are MNHEY and SVGAGI. The CDR3 spans 16 residues. The CDR3 loop reads CASSYLGLTNVYEQYF. The CDR3 region has the DNA TGTGCCAGCAGTTACTTGGGGCTCACCAACGTTTACGAGCAGTACTTC.

This clone was counted a few times. The chain couples TRBV4-1 to TRBJ2-3; TRBD1 matches at 8 bases. V lost 0 bases, J lost 3 bases, and 8 bases stayed unmatched. Germline lookup yields CDR1 MGHRA and CDR2 YSYEKL. The CDR3 totals 17 residues. The CDR3 sequence: CASSQEGTGFGTDTQYF. CDR3 in DNA: TGCGCCAGCAGCCAAGAGGGGACAGGCTTTGGGACAGATACGCAGTATTTT.

This chain connects TRBV18 to TRBJ1-4; 7 bases agree with TRBD1. From germline, CDR1 is KGHSH and CDR2 LQKENI. The CDR3 sequence is 16 residues long. V gave up 3 bases and J gave up 0 bases; unmatched junction bases: 4. The chain's CDR3 is CASSPFDRATNEKLFF. The CDR3 nucleotides are TGTGCCAGCTCACCGTTCGACAGGGCAACTAATGAAAAACTGTTTTTT.

This clone was observed a handful of times. This sequence joins TRBV28 and TRBJ1-5, with D tentatively TRBD1 (6 bases). Per germline, CDR1 MDHEN and CDR2 SYDVKM. The CDR3 loop spans 13 amino acids. Between the trimmed V and J ends, which lost 6 bases and 7 bases, there was a span of 13 bases. The CDR3 nucleotides are TGTGCCAGCAGCGGTATTCAGGGGCAGCCCCAGCATTTT. Translating it yields CASSGIQGQPQHF. The full variable domain, with the rest looked up from reference TRBV28 and TRBJ1-5, is DVKVTQSSRYLVKRTGEKVFLECVQDMDHENMFWYRQDPGLGLRLIYFSYDVKMKEKGDIPEGYSVSREKKERFSLILESASTNQTSMYLCASSGIQGQPQHFGDGTRLSIL.

J is TRBJ1-2 and V is TRBV4-1, with D possibly matching TRBD1 (6 bases). The CDR3 consists of 14 residues. Trimming took 0 bases from V and 6 from J, leaving 11 bases between them. CDR1 is MGHRA, CDR2 YSYEKL, per germline. CDR3 protein: CASSQEGGLNGYTF. The CDR3 region has the DNA TGCGCCAGCAGCCAAGAAGGGGGTTTGAATGGCTACACCTTC.

In its sample, this clone was seen a few times. The V gene is TRBV10-1, the J gene TRBJ2-1, with D possibly TRBD2 on 5 matching bases. The CDR3 runs 15 residues. V shed 3 bases and J shed 4 bases, with 13 bases lying between them. The germline gives CDR1 WNHNN, CDR2 SYGVQD (reference sequence). Here the CDR3 reads CASSDWTEGYNEQFF. CDR3 nucleotides: TGCGCCAGCAGTGATTGGACTGAGGGTTACAATGAGCAGTTCTTC.

There are a few counts of this clone. J is TRBJ2-5 and V is TRBV9; D might be TRBD1 (6 bases). V was cut by 3 bases and J by 2 bases, with 11 bases left in between. Germline V gene data show CDR1 as SGDLS and CDR2 as YYNGEE. The CDR3 is 14 amino acids. The chain's CDR3 is CASSANRVQETQYF. CDR3 nucleotide sequence: TGTGCCAGCAGCGCGAACAGGGTACAAGAGACCCAGTACTTC.

This chain links TRBV9 with TRBJ2-2; TRBD2 might be the D (5 bases). The V end lost 0 bases, the J end lost 3 bases, and 6 bases lay between the germline ends. Germline V gives CDR1 SGDLS, CDR2 YYNGEE. This CDR3 is 14 amino acids long. CDR3 coding DNA: TGTGCCAGCAGCGTAGACGGGGACACCGGGGAGCTGTTTTTT. Amino acids: CASSVDGDTGELFF. Full variable domain (remainder filled in from reference TRBV9 and TRBJ2-2): DSGVTQTPKHLITATGQRVTLRCSPRSGDLSVYWYQQSLDQGLQFLIQYYNGEERAKGNILERFSAQQFPDLHSELNLSSLELGDSALYFCASSVDGDTGELFFGEGSRLTVL.

The chain couples TRBV6-1 to TRBJ2-1, with 9 bases matching TRBD2. This CDR3 has 15 amino acids. After removal of 7 bases from V and 0 bases from J, the junction contained 4 bases not matched to a gene. The V gene's germline CDR1 is MNHNS and CDR2 SASEGT. The DNA for the CDR3 is TGTGCCAGCATTTTAGCGGGAGACTCCTACAATGAGCAGTTCTTC. Protein product: CASILAGDSYNEQFF.

The chain carries TRBV5-1 and TRBJ2-7; D might be TRBD1 (5 bases). CDR1 and CDR2 (germline): SGHRS, YFSETQ. Trimming pared 2 bases from V and 5 bases from J, leaving 14 bases between. The CDR3 sequence is 14 residues long. The CDR3 nucleotides read TGCGCCAGCAGCTTTAGGGGAACCCCCAACGAGCAGTACTTC. This gives the protein CASSFRGTPNEQYF.

The rearrangement joins TRBV7-2 to TRBJ1-2; 9 nucleotides match TRBD1. Germline values: CDR1 SGHTA, CDR2 FQGNSA. The trim removed 5 bases at V and 4 bases at J, leaving 8 bases unmatched. The CDR3 spans 15 residues. CDR3 sequence reads: CASSPGTGYGYGYTF. CDR3 sequence (DNA): TGTGCCAGCAGCCCGGGGACAGGGTACGGCTATGGCTACACCTTC.

This clone was recorded a few times. The CDR3 loop is CASSLGLVLTDTQYF. The CDR3 region has the DNA TGCGCCAGCAGCTTGGGACTAGTTCTCACAGATACGCAGTATTTT. The chain couples TRBV5-1 to TRBJ2-3; a possible D gene is TRBD2 (6 bases). V lost 0 bases and J lost 2, with 10 bases in between. The CDR3 has 15 amino acids. Germline assignment: CDR1 SGHRS and CDR2 YFSETQ.

This clone was seen only a few times. The chain has TRBV4-1 and TRBJ2-7, with 10 bases aligning to TRBD1. The J segment lost 5 bases and the V segment lost 1 base, leaving 11 bases of the junction unmatched. Germline V gene lookup returns CDR1 MGHRA and CDR2 YSYEKL. The length of the CDR3 is 17 residues. In nucleotides, the CDR3 is TGCGCCAGCAGCCAAGGAAGAGCCCGGGACAGGGGCAACGAGCAGTACTTC. This encodes CASSQGRARDRGNEQYF.

This clone was seen more than once but under ten times. The chain is built from TRBV7-9 and TRBJ2-5, with 7 bases matching TRBD2. CDR1 is SEHNR, CDR2 FQNEAQ, per germline (reference sequence). The junction had 8 bases not matched to a gene; V was cut back by 2 bases and J by 5 bases. The CDR3 length is 15 residues. Here the CDR3 reads CASSLMAGAGETQYF. The CDR3 DNA follows: TGTGCCAGCAGCTTAATGGCGGGAGCGGGGGAGACCCAGTACTTC.

This clone was recorded a few times. The chain is built from TRBV4-3 and TRBJ2-1; D is ambiguous. This CDR3 is built from 16 residues. Trimming stripped 0 bases from V and 0 bases from J, with 9 bases between. CDR1 LGHNA and CDR2 YSLEER come from the germline V gene. CDR3 protein: CASSQEVPSSYNEQFF. The CDR3 nucleotides read TGCGCCAGCAGCCAAGAGGTCCCGAGCTCCTACAATGAGCAGTTCTTC.

The chain couples TRBV28 to TRBJ2-2; TRBD1 might be the D (6 bases). V shed 6 bases and J shed 8 bases, with 13 bases lying between them. In germline, CDR1 is MDHEN, CDR2 SYDVKM. This CDR3 is built from 13 residues. CDR3 protein: CASRDTGPGELFF. CDR3 coding DNA: TGTGCCAGCAGGGACACAGGGCCTGGGGAGCTGTTTTTT.

This clone was counted only a few times. V gene TRBV27 combines with J gene TRBJ1-2; D is unclear. V shed 5 bases and J shed 2 bases, with 9 bases lying between them. This CDR3 is 13 amino acids long. Germline CDR1 is MNHEY and CDR2 is SMNVEV (reference sequence). CDR3 DNA: TGTGCCAGCAGTACAATTCCAAACTATGGCTACACCTTC. It codes for CASSTIPNYGYTF.

This clone has a handful of counts. The chain combines TRBV6-4 with TRBJ2-3, with 8 bases that match TRBD2. With 6 bases clipped from V and 5 bases from J, the junction kept 10 bases outside the gene matches. This CDR3 has 15 amino acids. Germline V gene sequence: CDR1 MRHNA, CDR2 SNTAGT. The CDR3 DNA is TGTGCCAGCAGCCCCAATCGGGGGGGAATAGATACGCAGTATTTT. Its protein is CASSPNRGGIDTQYF.

The table lists this clone with a few counts. The V call is TRBV18, the J call TRBJ1-1; D gene unclear. The CDR3 spans 14 residues. Per germline, CDR1 KGHSH and CDR2 LQKENI. V dropped 2 bases and J dropped 5 bases, with 12 bases sitting between them. The CDR3 loop is CASSPKEGFTEAFF. CDR3 sequence (DNA): TGTGCCAGCTCACCAAAGGAGGGATTTACTGAAGCTTTCTTT.